This TCR beta chain was captured by sequencing in a study of identical twins (dated by TCRdb to 2016 to 2017). Regarding the study in general: TCR alpha and beta repertoires from monozygotic twins, unrelated adults of various ages and cord blood were deep-sequenced to test whether fetal clonotypes persist. To rule out contamination, replicate twin experiments were performed at different times with different library preparation protocols. Summary of the overall study and its limitations: Compared with coincidental sharing between unrelated individuals, an excess of low generation-probability sequences was observed among out-of-frame TCR alpha sequences shared between twins. Zero-insertion analyses could be partly confounded by invariant T cells such as MAIT and iNKT, although diverse VJ usage argued against such confounding for most clonotypes. The excess sharing between twins in beta out-of-frame sequences was weaker because fewer shared sequences reduced the signal-to-noise ratio. Because the same donors could not be followed over many years, conclusions were based on cross-sectional statistical analysis. Abundant cord blood beta clonotypes carried fewer insertions; young adult naive repertoires showed a weaker similar trend, while memory repertoires showed none. Recombination models systematically underestimated out-of-frame TCR alpha sharing in monozygotic twins but agreed with sharing between unrelated individuals.

The germline V gene specifies SNHLY as CDR1 and FYNNEI as CDR2. The V end gives up 4 bases and the J end 3 bases, leaving 2 bases in the junction not matched to a gene. Spanning cysteine to phenylalanine, the CDR3 consists of 15 amino acids. This entry keeps only the CDR3 DNA: 45 bases, framed from base 1. The library was built by means of 5' RACE. Instrument used: Illumina HiSeq 2000. Template switching added a universal primer binding site, and the final cDNA carried a unique molecular identifier that allowed TCR cDNA molecules to be counted accurately. First-strand cDNA for TCR alpha and beta chains was synthesized from specific primers in the conserved constant-segment region. Each cDNA library was double barcoded, with a SMART-Mk sample barcode plus Illumina barcodes, to control for contamination. TruSeq adapter sequences, together with Illumina sample barcodes, were added in two successive PCR steps. The Illumina HiSeq platform was used with custom primers to sequence TCR alpha and beta cDNA libraries. On the authors' methods: Raw reads were processed with MiGEC to extract unique molecular identifiers, and MiXCR was used to determine CDR3 positions. Recombination models were inferred per individual with the repgenHMM and IGoR tools using an EM algorithm. Shared clonotypes were analyzed with the tcR package in R, and sharing was normalized by the product of cloneset sizes. To study raw recombination free of thymic and clonal selection effects, out-of-frame nonproductive sequences were analyzed. The public reads were run again by TCRdb, first through fastp at Q25 and then through MiXCR, and only productive beta chains were kept. For every CDR3 protein sequence, its rows merge into one entry that carries the most common genes and DNA. These V and J calls are TCRdb output, not the study's own analysis. The sample has hundreds of thousands of distinct CDR3 sequences on record, over 8.5% of them singletons. Around 0.95% of the sample rests with the top ten.

Every donor in the study was a healthy Caucasian. The twin cohort consisted of three pairs of female monozygotic twins, all aged roughly 18 to 29 years. RNA for TCR libraries was isolated from peripheral blood mononuclear cells. This clonotype was counted a few times. Its specific antigen is unknown. No base quality information exists; no much larger clone differs at one position. The same sample was also studied in work on yellow fever vaccine responses in identical twins. As the second study states: The T cell response to vaccination in identical twins was reported by the authors to appear partly convergent and partly personalized. In the study, vaccine-responding T cell clones were precisely tracked in identical twins.

The chain is made from TRBV2 and TRBJ2-2, and TRBD1 aligns with 10 junction nucleotides. The sequencing sample was made of PBMCs. The clonotype originates from a woman aged 18-29 years in good health. DNA sequence: TGTGCCAGCAGTGTAGGACAGGGGGACACCGGGGAGCTGTTTTTT. Translated, this gives CASSVGQGDTGELFF.